The 21 T cell receptor beta chains listed next were all sequenced from one sample in a study of shared clonotypes between healthy human individuals. CD8 cells regarded as naive lacked CD45RO, were positively chosen for CCR7, and omitted terminally differentiated effector memory CD45RA+ cells. TCRdb's copy holds only in-frame clones and misses some; the assay was immunoSEQ multiplex PCR. The sample gives approximately 1.9 million clones, about 94% of which show up once; approximately 1.6% is in the top ten. The sequenced sample was naive CD8+ T cells from PBMCs. These receptors were collected from a man in his late teens or twenties in good health. Some clones in this sample may be carry-over from other donors' samples.

This clone is a singleton in its sample. The sample contains more than one DNA sequence encoding this CDR3. The chain joins TRBV7-9 to TRBJ2-7, with D hard to call. The CDR3 totals 12 residues. Germline lookup yields CDR1 SEHNR and CDR2 FQNEAQ (reference sequence). V lost 5 bases, J lost 4 bases, and 9 bases lay in between. CDR3 bases: TGTGCCAGCAGCCCACTATTATACGAGCAGTACTTC. Translating it yields CASSPLLYEQYF.

Turning to this clone: This same CDR3 is encoded by further DNA sequences in the sample. V usage is TRBV9 and J usage is TRBJ2-1; D is possibly TRBD1 or TRBD2 (5 bases each). CDR1 SGDLS and CDR2 YYNGEE come from the germline V gene. The CDR3 is made up of 14 amino acids. V shed 2 bases and J shed 4 bases, with 10 bases lying between them. For the CDR3, the DNA is TGTGCCAGCAGCGTGGGGGTAGGATACAATGAGCAGTTCTTC. Encoded protein: CASSVGVGYNEQFF.

This sequence joins TRBV7-8 and TRBJ1-1; D unresolved. From germline, CDR1 is SGHVS and CDR2 FQNEAQ. The CDR3 covers 12 residues. Trimming pared 3 bases from V and 7 bases from J, leaving 9 bases between. The CDR3 spells CASSFSVGEAFF. CDR3 coding DNA: TGTGCCAGCAGCTTTTCAGTGGGTGAAGCTTTCTTT.

This clone was seen just once. The chain uses TRBV5-6 and TRBJ2-5, with no clear D. V was shortened by 3 bases and J by 7 bases, with 7 bases between the two germline ends. The CDR3 sequence is 11 residues long. Germline CDR1 and CDR2: SGHDT and YYEEEE. CDR3 residues: CASSSPRTQYF. The CDR3 DNA follows: TGTGCCAGCAGCTCGCCACGGACCCAGTACTTC.

The chain carries TRBV15 and TRBJ1-4; D remains ambiguous. The germline gives CDR1 LNHNV, CDR2 YYDKDF (reference sequence). The CDR3 sequence is 17 residues long. V was trimmed by 2 bases and J by 0 bases, leaving 13 bases between them. The DNA of the CDR3 is TGTGCCACCAGCAGAACCTTTGCGAAAGCAACTAATGAAAAACTGTTTTTT. Amino acid sequence: CATSRTFAKATNEKLFF.

The chain couples TRBV4-1 to TRBJ2-5, with a possible D match to TRBD2 (6 bases). CDR1 and CDR2 from the germline V gene are MGHRA and YSYEKL. V dropped 3 bases and J dropped 5 bases, with 19 bases sitting between them. The CDR3 spans 16 residues. The DNA of the CDR3 is TGCGCCAGCAGCCAGGCCCCGGGACTCAACATCGAGACCCAGTACTTC. Protein: CASSQAPGLNIETQYF.

This clone was counted between two and nine times. V and J are TRBV19 and TRBJ1-1; D remains ambiguous. The CDR3 extends over 12 amino acids. Germline V gene lookup returns CDR1 LNHDA and CDR2 SQIVND (reference sequence). V lost 3 bases, J lost 4 bases, and 6 bases lay in between. The CDR3: CASSIFGTEAFF. The DNA for the CDR3 is TGTGCCAGTAGTATCTTTGGCACTGAAGCTTTCTTT.

V is TRBV6-1 and J is TRBJ2-3; unclear D gene. The CDR3 runs to 15 residues. The V gene's germline CDR1 is MNHNS and CDR2 SASEGT. Trimming cost V 3 bases and J 11 bases, with 21 bases left between them. Here the CDR3 DNA reads TGTGCCAGCAGTGATGGATCCAGATACGTACTGGGGCAGTATTTT. As protein: CASSDGSRYVLGQYF.

The J gene is TRBJ2-3, the V gene TRBV10-1; TRBD2 matches at 13 bases. CDR1 and CDR2 from the germline V gene are WNHNN and SYGVQD (reference sequence). The CDR3 length is 16 residues. Unmatched junction bases numbered 6, after V lost 6 bases and J lost 3 bases. CDR3 nucleotides: TGCGCCAGCAGCGGGACTAGCGGGATTGGGACAGATACGCAGTATTTT. This codes for CASSGTSGIGTDTQYF.

The CDR3 sequence: CASSAFGEWRSDEQFF. CDR3 nucleotide sequence: TGTGCCAGCAGCGCGTTTGGGGAGTGGAGAAGCGATGAGCAGTTCTTC. V gene TRBV9 combines with J gene TRBJ2-1; D is perhaps TRBD2 (5 bases). The V end lost 3 bases, the J end lost 8 bases, and 21 bases lay between the germline ends. In germline, CDR1 is SGDLS, CDR2 YYNGEE. This CDR3 is built from 16 residues.

The chain uses TRBV27 and TRBJ2-4; D possibly corresponds to TRBD2 (6 bases). V was clipped by 4 bases and J by 7 bases, with 23 bases between them. Germline loops: CDR1 MNHEY, CDR2 SMNVEV (reference sequence). The CDR3 runs 17 residues. CDR3 DNA sequence: TGTGCCAGCAGTTCAGACCGACGGACTACCCCCGGGAACATTCAGTACTTC. This encodes CASSSDRRTTPGNIQYF.

The rearrangement links TRBV6-1 to TRBJ2-3; D is unresolved. This CDR3 has 12 residues. V was trimmed by 4 bases and J by 3 bases, leaving 5 bases between them. The germline gives CDR1 MNHNS, CDR2 SASEGT. CDR3 coding DNA: TGTGCCAGCAGTGTGCCGACAGATACGCAGTATTTT. This gives the protein CASSVPTDTQYF.

The rearrangement links TRBV4-1 to TRBJ2-7; D is perhaps TRBD2 (5 bases). The CDR3 has 16 amino acids. CDR1 and CDR2 (germline): MGHRA, YSYEKL. Trimming stripped 0 bases from V and 5 bases from J, with 17 bases between. Here the CDR3 reads CASSQDWVGSINEQYF. In DNA, the CDR3 is TGCGCCAGCAGCCAAGATTGGGTGGGGAGTATCAACGAGCAGTACTTC.

This chain connects TRBV10-3 to TRBJ2-7; 14 bases match TRBD2. Losses at the gene ends were 2 bases for V and 5 bases for J; bases not matched to a gene: 5. CDR1 and CDR2 (germline): ENHRY, SYGVKD. CDR3 length equals 16 residues. The CDR3 region is CAISEGTSGSGDEQYF. The CDR3 DNA sequence: TGTGCCATCAGTGAGGGGACTAGCGGGAGCGGGGACGAGCAGTACTTC.

The rearrangement uses TRBV11-2 and TRBJ2-7; a weak D match, TRBD2 (5 bases). This CDR3 comprises 16 residues. CDR1 and CDR2 (germline): SGHAT, FQNNGV. V dropped 5 bases and J dropped 0 bases, with 17 bases sitting between them. The CDR3 sequence is CASSPLAVLISYEQYF. CDR3 DNA sequence: TGTGCCAGCAGCCCCCTAGCCGTCCTGATCTCCTACGAGCAGTACTTC.

The chain links TRBV5-8 to TRBJ2-1, with a possible D match to TRBD2 (6 bases). Germline-derived CDR1 and CDR2 are SGHTS and YDEGEE. This CDR3 is built from 16 residues. Trimming stripped 3 bases from V and 7 bases from J, with 20 bases between. The CDR3 loop is CASSWPGSKENNEQFF. The CDR3 DNA reads as TGTGCCAGCAGCTGGCCCGGGAGTAAAGAGAATAATGAGCAGTTCTTC. The entire variable domain, with the rest obtained from reference TRBV5-8 and TRBJ2-1, is as follows: EAGVTQSPTHLIKTRGQQATLRCSPISGHTSVYWYQQALGLGLQFLLWYDEGEERNRGNFPPRFSGRQFPNYSSELNVNALELEDSALYLCASSWPGSKENNEQFFGPGTRLTVL.

The chain links TRBV5-6 to TRBJ1-2, with D possibly TRBD1 on 5 matching bases. Germline V lookup: CDR1 SGHDT, CDR2 YYEEEE. The CDR3 contains 14 residues. Trimming removed 4 bases at V and 4 bases at J, with 14 bases between. The CDR3 sequence is CASSPGTDIYGYTF. The CDR3 DNA follows: TGTGCCAGCAGCCCCGGGACTGACATCTATGGCTACACCTTC.

The J gene is TRBJ2-7, the V gene TRBV7-9; weak D call: TRBD2 (5 bases). This CDR3 is 14 amino acids long. CDR1 SEHNR and CDR2 FQNEAQ come from the germline V gene (reference sequence). The V end was cut by 2 bases, the J end by 3 bases, with 11 bases between. This CDR3 is CASSLSDGIYEQYF. The CDR3 region has the DNA TGTGCCAGCAGCTTATCGGACGGGATCTACGAGCAGTACTTC.

The chain carries TRBV30 and TRBJ2-7; 12 bases map to TRBD2. Germline CDR1 is GTSNPN and CDR2 is SVGIG (reference sequence). This CDR3 has 15 amino acids. V lost 2 bases, J lost 4 bases, and 6 bases stayed unmatched. CDR3 nucleotide sequence: TGTGCCTGGAGTCAACTAGCGGGAGGCATGTACGAGCAGTACTTC. The encoded protein is CAWSQLAGGMYEQYF.

The CDR3: CASSRDRTETQYF. CDR3 in DNA: TGTGCCAGCAGCCGGGACAGGACTGAGACCCAGTACTTC. V is TRBV28 and J is TRBJ2-5; TRBD1 matches at 8 bases. The CDR3 covers 13 residues. CDR1 and CDR2 from the germline V gene are MDHEN and SYDVKM. The J segment lost 5 bases and the V segment lost 6 bases, leaving 5 bases of the junction unmatched.

The chain recombines TRBV5-1 with TRBJ2-2; possibly TRBD2 for D (5 bases). Trimming took 2 bases from V and 4 from J, leaving 15 bases between them. The CDR3 contains 16 residues. CDR1 and CDR2 from the germline V gene are SGHRS and YFSETQ. The DNA for the CDR3 is TGCGCCAGCAGCTTAGGGCGGAGACTACGCACCGGGGAGCTGTTTTTT. Amino acid sequence: CASSLGRRLRTGELFF. The variable domain in full, completed from reference TRBV5-1 and TRBJ2-2, reads KAGVTQTPRYLIKTRGQQVTLSCSPISGHRSVSWYQQTPGQGLQFLFEYFSETQRNKGNFPGRFSGRQFSNSRSEMNVSTLELGDSALYLCASSLGRRLRTGELFFGEGSRLTVL.